This T cell receptor (beta chain) derives from a study of CD8+ T cells in alopecia areata. Study in general: In an open-label trial, patients got 5 to 10 mg tofacitinib twice daily. Tofacitinib treatment spanned 6 to 18 months, with 6 months off drug afterward.

Comment on this clone: Its antigen is undetermined.

Treatment denoted: oral pan-JAK inhibitor, 5-10 mg twice daily. Sequencing used cDNA as its template, made by extracting RNA and reverse transcribing it. The method was immunoSEQ multiplex PCR; TCRdb's version includes in-frame clones alone and lacks a portion of them. This table has 180,000 or so clones, 53% appearing once. Study-wide findings and caveats: Sequencing of scalp tissue also captures the resident alphabeta T cells of normal skin.

CDR1 is MNHEY and CDR2 is SVGAGI in the germline V gene. There are 11 residues in the CDR3. V was clipped by 5 bases and J by 6 bases, with 5 bases between them. J is TRBJ2-1 and V is TRBV6-5; D possibly corresponds to TRBD1 (5 bases). The TCR comes from a human donor with alopecia areata. Sequences were derived from CD8+ T cells sorted from blood, sampled at week 24, from a patient treated with tofacitinib. CDR3 nucleotide sequence: TGTGCCAGCAGTCAGGGCAATGAGCAGTTCTTC. Protein product: CASSQGNEQFF.